A selection of T cell receptor beta chains follows, all from one sample in a study of CD8 T cells in Susac syndrome. TCRdb analysed the immunoSEQ multiplex PCR reads with MiXCR anew, one entry per CDR3 protein. The sample has a few hundred thousand distinct CDR3 sequences; about 90% are singletons. The sequencing input was CD4+ T cells from PBMCs. The source of these receptors is a human donor with multiple sclerosis. The CDR3 runs from the conserved cysteine through the conserved F or W. Each record gives: D gene, J gene, clone size, V gene, CDR3 DNA, CDR3 protein. The D gene is left open where the match is weak. Size is stated for part of the rows, as once, few or many counts, or as a class when the clone is expanded.

TRBD1,TRBJ2-1,few,TRBV25-1,TGTGCCAGCAGTGTAACGGGGACAGGGCTTCACAATGAGCAGTTCTTC,CASSVTGTGLHNEQFF
TRBD1,TRBJ1-4,-,TRBV7-2,TGTGCCAGCAGCTCGAGAGAGGGGGCGGGTAATGAAAAACTGTTTTTT,CASSSREGAGNEKLFF
TRBD1,TRBJ2-5,once,TRBV10-3,TGTGCCATCAAGATACAGGGGGAAGAGACCCAGTACTTC,CAIKIQGEETQYF
TRBD1,TRBJ2-5,-,TRBV19,TGTGCCAGTAGTGAGGGACAGAGGGAGACCCAGTACTTC,CASSEGQRETQYF
TRBD1,TRBJ2-5,-,TRBV23-1,TGCGCCAGCAGAAAAGGGGACAGCCAAGAGACCCAGTACTTC,CASRKGDSQETQYF
TRBD2,TRBJ2-2,-,TRBV6-1,TGTGCCAGCAGAGCTAGCGGGGGGTACACCGGGGAGCTGTTTTTT,CASRASGGYTGELFF
-,TRBJ2-1,-,TRBV2,TGTGCCAGCACAGTATTTTACAATGAGCAGTTCTTC,CASTVFYNEQFF
-,TRBJ2-7,once,TRBV7-9,TGTGCCAGCAGCCCTGGTCGACTCCATTCCTACGAGCAGTACTTC,CASSPGRLHSYEQYF
-,TRBJ1-2,-,TRBV7-9,TGTGCCAGCAGCTTAGCGGGTCTCTATGGCTACACCTTC,CASSLAGLYGYTF
-,TRBJ2-3,-,TRBV29-1,TGCAGCGTTGCCGTGTCGGGAGAAGATACGCAGTATTTT,CSVAVSGEDTQYF
TRBD1,TRBJ1-2,once,TRBV15,TGTGCCACCAATCAGGGGGATGACTATGGCTACACCTTC,CATNQGDDYGYTF
TRBD1,TRBJ1-4,once,TRBV2,TGTGCCAGCCGACAGGGATTTCGTGAAAAACTGTTTTTT,CASRQGFREKLFF
TRBD1,TRBJ2-7,-,TRBV11-2,TGTGCCAGCACCCTGACAGGGGGCGCCGATCTGGGCTACGAGCAGTACTTC,CASTLTGGADLGYEQYF
TRBD2,TRBJ2-3,-,TRBV3-1,TGTGCCAGCAGTCAACGGGGGGGCACAGATACGCAGTATTTT,CASSQRGGTDTQYF
-,TRBJ1-2,-,TRBV6-2/TRBV6-3,TGTGCCAGCAGTTTCCGGGACGGGGGTGGCTACACCTTC,CASSFRDGGGYTF
-,TRBJ2-1,-,TRBV7-8,TGTGCCAGCAGCTTAGCGGCGCAAACCTACAATGAGCAGTTCTTC,CASSLAAQTYNEQFF
TRBD2,TRBJ2-3,-,TRBV7-8,TGTGCCAGCAGCTTAGTCCTCGGGAGGAGCACAGATACGCAGTATTTT,CASSLVLGRSTDTQYF
TRBD2,TRBJ2-3,-,TRBV14,TGTGCCAGCAGCCAAGATTGGACGGGGGGGGTGACAGATACGCAGTATTTT,CASSQDWTGGVTDTQYF
TRBD1,TRBJ2-1,-,TRBV30,TGTGCCTGCAACCAGGGGGCAACTTACACTGAGCAGTTCTTC,CACNQGATYTEQFF
TRBD1,TRBJ2-7,-,TRBV19,TGTGCCAGTAGTACCCGGACAGGGGGGGAGCAGTACTTC,CASSTRTGGEQYF
-,TRBJ2-7,-,TRBV3-1,TGTGCCAGCAGCCCGGCGGGCGGATCTAGCTCCTACGAGCAGTACTTC,CASSPAGGSSSYEQYF
-,TRBJ2-7,-,TRBV9,TGTGCCAGCAGCGCCTGGGGCACCGGTTACGAGCAGTACTTC,CASSAWGTGYEQYF
-,TRBJ1-5,-,TRBV12-3/TRBV12-4,TGTGCCAGCAGCCCGGGACAAATCAATCAGCCCCAGCATTTT,CASSPGQINQPQHF
-,TRBJ2-5,-,TRBV9,TGTGCCAGCTCCGCAGGAGGGCAAGAGACCCAGTACTTC,CASSAGGQETQYF
-,TRBJ2-3,once,TRBV20-1,TGCAGTGCTAGGACCCCCGTACTCCCCGATACGCAGTATTTT,CSARTPVLPDTQYF
-,TRBJ1-4,-,TRBV19,TGTGCCAGTACTCCGGGGGGGAGCCTCCGGGTTGAAAAACTGTTTTTT,CASTPGGSLRVEKLFF
TRBD1,TRBJ1-4,-,TRBV25-1,TGTGCCAGCAGTACAGGGGCAACTAATGAAAAACTGTTTTTT,CASSTGATNEKLFF
-,TRBJ1-2,-,TRBV5-8,TGTGCCAGCAGCTTTGACGACAGCTTTGACTATGGCTACACCTTC,CASSFDDSFDYGYTF
TRBD1,TRBJ2-7,-,TRBV29-1,TGCAGCGTAGGTACCGGGACAGGGGTTAGCATTGCGACTGAGCAGTACTTC,CSVGTGTGVSIATEQYF
-,TRBJ1-2,-,TRBV4-2,TGTGCCAGCAGCCAACCGAATGCCGCCGGACGGTTAAGGGACTATGGCTACACCTTC,CASSQPNAAGRLRDYGYTF
-,TRBJ2-5,-,TRBV7-2,TGTGCCAGCAGCTGGAGCGGGTGGGGTGAGACCCAGTACTTC,CASSWSGWGETQYF
-,TRBJ2-1,-,TRBV12-3/TRBV12-4,TGTGCCAGCAGTTTTGGGGTAGCCAATGAGCAGTTCTTC,CASSFGVANEQFF
TRBD1,TRBJ2-5,-,TRBV6-1,TGTGCCAGCAGCCGGGGACAGAACTACCAAGAGACCCAGTACTTC,CASSRGQNYQETQYF
-,TRBJ1-2,few,TRBV7-2,TGTGCCAGCAGCTTACAGGCTAACTATGGCTACACCTTC,CASSLQANYGYTF
-,TRBJ2-4,few,TRBV7-2,TGTGCCAGCAGCTTAGTAGGGTCCAAAAACATTCAGTACTTC,CASSLVGSKNIQYF
TRBD1,TRBJ2-1,-,TRBV10-3,TGTGCCACCGGGGGACAGGGGGATCTTAACAATGAGCAGTTCTTC,CATGGQGDLNNEQFF
-,TRBJ2-1,-,TRBV12-3/TRBV12-4,TGTGCCAGCAGTGCAGGAAGCTCCTACAATGAGCAGTTCTTC,CASSAGSSYNEQFF
-,TRBJ2-1,-,TRBV5-1,TGCGCCAGCAGCTGGGCTGCACTAGACCGCGATTTTGATGAGCAGTTCTTC,CASSWAALDRDFDEQFF
-,TRBJ2-1,-,TRBV5-4,TGTGCCAGCAGCCGTCCCGGGACTTCTTTTAGCTCCTACAATGAGCAGTTCTTC,CASSRPGTSFSSYNEQFF
TRBD1,TRBJ1-2,-,TRBV5-1,TGCGCCAGCAGCCTAGGGGGCGGTTCAAAGGGACACTATGGCTACACCTTC,CASSLGGGSKGHYGYTF
-,TRBJ1-1,-,TRBV7-2,TGTGCCAGCAGGTTCAGCCAGCATCCCGAAGCTTTCTTT,CASRFSQHPEAFF
-,TRBJ1-1,-,TRBV20-1,TGCAGTGCTAGAGTTACAGGGCGGGACACTGAAGCTTTCTTT,CSARVTGRDTEAFF
-,TRBJ1-1,-,TRBV5-6,TGTGCCAGCAGCTTGGGAACCCTGGGGACTGAAGCTTTCTTT,CASSLGTLGTEAFF
-,TRBJ1-6,-,TRBV30,TGTGCCTGGACTTCCGGGGGACCCCTCCACTTT,CAWTSGGPLHF
TRBD1,TRBJ2-5,-,TRBV5-1,TGCGCCAGCAGCCCTCAGGGGGTCAGGGAGACCCAGTACTTC,CASSPQGVRETQYF
TRBD1,TRBJ2-2,-,TRBV7-3,TGTGCCAGCAGCCGACAGGGCGAAGGGGAGCTGTTTTTT,CASSRQGEGELFF
-,TRBJ2-2,-,TRBV6-1,TGTGCCAGCAGTACGCCGGGTAGCGGTAGAAGGGACACCGGGGAGCTGTTTTTT,CASSTPGSGRRDTGELFF
-,TRBJ1-5,-,TRBV19,TGTGCCAGTAGTGAACAGGGAGGTCAGCCCCAGCATTTT,CASSEQGGQPQHF
-,TRBJ2-7,once,TRBV3-1,TGTGCCAGCTCCCTGGGACTTCCTACCTACGAGCAGTACTTC,CASSLGLPTYEQYF
-,TRBJ2-2,-,TRBV19,TGTGCCAGTAGGGTTCAGGGAGCGAACACCGGGGAGCTGTTTTTT,CASRVQGANTGELFF
TRBD1,TRBJ2-7,-,TRBV29-1,TGCAGCGGAGGACAGGCCCTGGGAGAGCAGTACTTC,CSGGQALGEQYF
TRBD2,TRBJ2-1,-,TRBV7-2,TGTGCCAGCAGCCACGGGAGGGCCGGGAACAATGAGCAGTTCTTC,CASSHGRAGNNEQFF
-,TRBJ2-3,-,TRBV2,TGTGCCAGCAGTGACCGGGCGGGTGGGGATACGCAGTATTTT,CASSDRAGGDTQYF
TRBD2,TRBJ2-1,-,TRBV28,TGTGCCAGCAGTTTGAGCGGGAGGCCCCCCAATGAGCAGTTCTTC,CASSLSGRPPNEQFF
-,TRBJ2-4,-,TRBV6-2/TRBV6-3,TGTGCCAGCATAGGGCAGAAACTAGCCAAAAACATTCAGTACTTC,CASIGQKLAKNIQYF